These 18 T cell receptor beta chains were all obtained from the same sample, sequenced in a study of T cell responses to AZD1222 COVID-19 vaccine. Only in-frame clones appear in the TCRdb table, and some are missing; sequencing was by immunoSEQ multiplex PCR. This table holds about 270,000 clones, 85% to 95% found once. Source: peripheral blood, taken 28 days after the second AZD1222 dose. The receptors originated from an adult who received the AZD1222 COVID-19 vaccine.

The rearrangement joins TRBV7-2 to TRBJ1-1; D may be TRBD1 (5 bases). The ends were cut back, 5 bases at V and 5 bases at J, with 24 bases in the middle. The germline gives CDR1 SGHTA, CDR2 FQGNSA. CDR3 length equals 17 residues. The CDR3 sequence is CASSTPQGAPQVTEAFF. The CDR3 bases are TGTGCCAGCAGCACTCCCCAGGGAGCACCGCAGGTGACTGAAGCTTTCTTT.

The chain joins TRBV19 to TRBJ2-7, with 9 bases lining up with TRBD1. Trimming took 5 bases from V and 3 from J; bases not matched to a gene: 5. CDR3 length equals 14 residues. Germline assignment: CDR1 LNHDA and CDR2 SQIVND (reference sequence). CDR3 DNA: TGTGCCAGTAGTCCACAGGGGGCGGGCTACGAGCAGTACTTC. This translates into CASSPQGAGYEQYF.

The V call is TRBV6-6, the J call TRBJ2-2; D gene uncertain. V dropped 5 bases and J dropped 7 bases, with 11 bases sitting between them. The CDR3 length is 13 residues. CDR1 and CDR2 from the germline V gene are MNHNY and SVGAGI (reference sequence). The CDR3 spells CASSGEYSGELFF. The DNA for the CDR3 is TGTGCCAGCAGTGGTGAATACAGCGGGGAGCTGTTTTTT.

The chain uses TRBV5-4 and TRBJ2-3; 10 positions agree with TRBD2. V was pared by 4 bases and J by 4 bases, with 12 bases of the junction left unmatched. Per the germline V gene, CDR1 is SGHNT and CDR2 is YYREEE (reference sequence). The CDR3 length is 17 residues. CDR3 bases: TGTGCCAGCAGCAGAGGTCCTAGCGGGAGTCTCTCAGATACGCAGTATTTT. This gives the protein CASSRGPSGSLSDTQYF.

In this sample, this clone turned up a few times. V usage is TRBV19 and J usage is TRBJ2-1; 8 bases are shared with TRBD2. Germline V gene sequence: CDR1 LNHDA, CDR2 SQIVND (reference sequence). V gave up 8 bases and J gave up 0 bases; unmatched junction bases: 6. This CDR3 is 15 amino acids long. The CDR3 nucleotides read TGTGCCAGTGGATCCGGGACTAGCTCCTACAATGAGCAGTTCTTC. Residues: CASGSGTSSYNEQFF.

The rearrangement uses TRBV6-5 and TRBJ2-7, with 7 bases aligning to TRBD2. Germline V gene lookup returns CDR1 MNHEY and CDR2 SVGAGI. The trim removed 1 base at V and 2 bases at J, leaving 5 bases unmatched. There are 15 residues in the CDR3. CDR3 coding DNA: TGTGCCAGCAGTTACTTTGTGGGAGGGCCCTACGAGCAGTACTTC. It is translated as CASSYFVGGPYEQYF.

This chain joins TRBV7-2 and TRBJ1-5; 7 nucleotides align to TRBD1. In germline, CDR1 is SGHTA, CDR2 FQGNSA. The CDR3 covers 14 residues. V shed 1 base and J 5 bases; nucleotides not matched to a gene: 2. The CDR3 nucleotides are TGTGCCAGCAGCTTAGGGCAGGGGGATCAGCCCCAGCATTTT. This encodes CASSLGQGDQPQHF.

The gene calls are TRBV11-3 and TRBJ2-3; 14 nucleotides match TRBD2. From germline, CDR1 is SGHNT and CDR2 YENEEA. CDR3 length: 15 residues. Trimming at V came to 4 bases and at J to 8 bases, leaving 5 bases not matched to a gene. The CDR3 region is CASSSGLAGEGTQYF. CDR3 DNA sequence: TGTGCCAGCAGCTCGGGACTAGCGGGAGAGGGTACGCAGTATTTT.

The V and J genes are TRBV7-9 and TRBJ1-2; D is ambiguous. CDR1 and CDR2 (germline): SEHNR, FQNEAQ (reference sequence). The CDR3 is 13 amino acids. V was cut by 7 bases and J by 6 bases, with 15 bases left in between. CDR3 protein: CASTRMVVNGYTF. DNA of the CDR3: TGTGCCAGCACCCGGATGGTGGTAAATGGCTACACCTTC.

The CDR3: CASSLQGENTEAFF. The CDR3 coding sequence is TGTGCCAGCAGCTTGCAGGGGGAGAACACTGAAGCTTTCTTT. The rearrangement links TRBV7-9 to TRBJ1-1; 7 bases map to TRBD1. CDR1 is SEHNR, CDR2 FQNEAQ, per germline (reference sequence). CDR3 length equals 14 residues. V lost 3 bases to trimming and J lost 1 base; unmatched junction nucleotides: 2. Together with reference TRBV7-9 and TRBJ1-1, the CDR3 gives the full variable domain: DTGVSQNPRHKITKRGQNVTFRCDPISEHNRLYWYRQTLGQGPEFLTYFQNEAQLEKSRLLSDRFSAERPKGSFSTLEIQRTEQGDSAMYLCASSLQGENTEAFFGQGTRLTVV.

The chain joins TRBV6-5 to TRBJ1-5; maybe TRBD1 (5 bases). There are 14 residues in the CDR3. The V gene's germline CDR1 is MNHEY and CDR2 SVGAGI. Between the trimmed V and J ends, which lost 6 bases and 9 bases, there was a span of 18 bases. The CDR3 coding sequence is TGTGCCAGCAGAGCGGGACTCGTCCTCGGGCCCCAGCATTTT. This gives the protein CASRAGLVLGPQHF.

The chain couples TRBV19 to TRBJ2-2; 8 bases align to TRBD1. This CDR3 is 17 amino acids long. The V gene end was trimmed by 4 bases and the J gene end by 6 bases; junction bases not matched to a gene: 13. CDR1 LNHDA and CDR2 SQIVND come from the germline V gene (reference sequence). CDR3 DNA: TGTGCCAGTAGTAAGTCAGGGGGCGCCCTGGTCGCCGGGGAGCTGTTTTTT. Residues: CASSKSGGALVAGELFF.

The gene calls are TRBV30 and TRBJ2-7; 9 bases agree with TRBD2. Germline CDR1 GTSNPN, CDR2 SVGIG (reference sequence). The CDR3 contains 14 residues. J was trimmed by 0 bases and V by 2 bases; bases with no gene match: 2. DNA for the CDR3: TGTGCCTGGAGTCTAGCGGGGTACTCCTACGAGCAGTACTTC. Amino acids: CAWSLAGYSYEQYF.

V is TRBV19 and J is TRBJ1-5; D not resolved. CDR3 length: 13 residues. Germline CDR1 LNHDA, CDR2 SQIVND (reference sequence). Trimming took off 4 bases at V and 5 bases at J, with 9 bases between the two ends. The chain's CDR3 is CASSKDLYQPQHF. In DNA, the CDR3 is TGTGCCAGTAGTAAGGACCTATATCAGCCCCAGCATTTT.

Here the CDR3 DNA reads TGTGCCAGCAGCTCAGCGGGCGGGAGCTCCTACAATGAGCAGTTCTTC. Protein product: CASSSAGGSSYNEQFF. The chain has TRBV21-1 and TRBJ2-1; the DNA was not compared with TRBD2, the D call given in the table. TRBV21-1 is deemed a pseudogene. The CDR3 has 16 residues.

The chain couples TRBV19 to TRBJ2-7; 8 bases match TRBD1. This CDR3 is 14 amino acids long. The J segment lost 2 bases and the V segment lost 3 bases, leaving 3 bases of the junction unmatched. The germline V gene encodes CDR1 LNHDA and CDR2 SQIVND (reference sequence). DNA for the CDR3: TGTGCCAGTAGTATTCTGGACAGGGCCTACGAGCAGTACTTC. It translates to CASSILDRAYEQYF.

This chain uses TRBV6-5 with TRBJ1-5; 9 bases line up with TRBD1. Germline loops: CDR1 MNHEY, CDR2 SVGAGI. J gave up 7 bases and V 6 bases, and 4 bases lay outside the gene matches. This CDR3 has 13 amino acids. CDR3 loop: CASRGQGGQPQHF. CDR3 DNA: TGTGCCAGCAGGGGACAGGGAGGCCAGCCCCAGCATTTT.

The count of this clone is one. The V call is TRBV11-2, the J call TRBJ2-5; TRBD2 is a possible D gene (6 bases). Germline V gene sequence: CDR1 SGHAT, CDR2 FQNNGV. V lost 5 bases and J 4 bases, leaving 14 bases between the germline ends. The CDR3 consists of 14 residues. CDR3 sequence: CASSPGQGGETQYF. The CDR3 DNA is TGTGCCAGCAGCCCCGGGCAGGGAGGAGAGACCCAGTACTTC.